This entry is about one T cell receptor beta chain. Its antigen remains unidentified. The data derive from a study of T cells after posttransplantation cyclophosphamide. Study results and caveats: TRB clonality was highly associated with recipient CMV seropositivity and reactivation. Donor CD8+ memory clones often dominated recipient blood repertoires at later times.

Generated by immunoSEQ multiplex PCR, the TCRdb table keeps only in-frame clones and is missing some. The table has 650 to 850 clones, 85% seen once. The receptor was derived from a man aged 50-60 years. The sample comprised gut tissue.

CDR3 DNA: TGTGCCAGCAGCGTAGGCGTTATAGCGGGAGTAAATGAGCAGTTCTTC. Translating it yields CASSVGVIAGVNEQFF. The rearrangement uses TRBV9 and TRBJ2-1; TRBD2 matches at 9 bases. The CDR3 spans 16 residues. The ends lost 0 bases at V and 7 bases at J; junction bases unmatched: 8. Germline values: CDR1 SGDLS, CDR2 YYNGEE.